Listed here are 17 T cell receptor beta chains from one sample, sequenced in a study of T cells after yellow fever vaccination. TCRdb independently ran MiXCR on the 5' RACE reads; one entry per CDR3 protein. Here the sample spans roughly 500,000 distinct CDR3 sequences, 15% to 20% being singletons. The specimen comprised PBMCs, sampled 15 days after the yellow fever booster vaccination. These receptors were collected from a young man who received the YFV17D yellow fever vaccine.

In this sample, this clonotype turned up a few times. V and J are TRBV5-6 and TRBJ2-3, with a possible D match to TRBD2 (6 bases). The germline gives CDR1 SGHDT, CDR2 YYEEEE. The CDR3 has 15 residues. V lost 0 bases to trimming and J lost 5 bases, with 13 bases between them. The CDR3 here is CASSLELNGGDTQYF. Here the CDR3 DNA reads TGTGCCAGCAGCTTGGAGCTTAACGGGGGAGATACGCAGTATTTT.

The sample holds a few counts of this clonotype. The chain has TRBV3-1 and TRBJ1-5; D possibly corresponds to TRBD1 (5 bases). The V gene lost 0 bases and the J gene lost 1 base, with 16 bases spanning the gap. CDR1 and CDR2 (germline): LGHDT, YNNKEL (reference sequence). The CDR3 covers 18 residues. CDR3 loop: CASSQDGAGTKSNQPQHF. CDR3 DNA sequence: TGTGCCAGCAGCCAAGATGGTGCAGGGACTAAGAGCAATCAGCCCCAGCATTTT.

This clonotype was counted only a few times. V gene TRBV29-1 combines with J gene TRBJ2-7, with 8 bases matching TRBD2. Germline-derived CDR1 and CDR2 are SQVTM and ANQGSEA. The CDR3 extends over 17 amino acids. J lost 4 bases, V lost 2 bases, and 16 bases had no gene match. CDR3 DNA: TGCAGCGTTGAATCGACCCGGGGGGGAGTAGGGCAATACGAGCAGTACTTC. Translating it yields CSVESTRGGVGQYEQYF.

This clonotype appeared many times. V is TRBV7-2 and J is TRBJ1-5, with 8 bases lining up with TRBD1. Trimming removed 3 bases from V and 3 bases from J; junction bases left unmatched: 4. Germline V CDR1 and CDR2: SGHTA, FQGNSA. The CDR3 length is 15 residues. CDR3 nucleotide sequence: TGTGCCAGCAGCTTGGGGACAGGTTCCAATCAGCCCCAGCATTTT. It codes for CASSLGTGSNQPQHF.

The table lists this clonotype with a few counts. The chain is built from TRBV7-2 and TRBJ2-1; 8 bases fit TRBD1. V dropped 4 bases and J dropped 7; count of bases not matched to a gene: 3. The germline gives CDR1 SGHTA, CDR2 FQGNSA. The CDR3 runs to 13 residues. Written as DNA, the CDR3 is TGTGCCAGCAGCTCGAGACAGGGGAATGAGCAGTTCTTC. As protein: CASSSRQGNEQFF.

The chain carries TRBV10-3 and TRBJ2-2; D perhaps matches TRBD1 (6 bases). The CDR3 length is 15 residues. Germline-derived CDR1 and CDR2 are ENHRY and SYGVKD. Trimming shortened V by 6 bases and J by 7 bases, and 18 bases separated the two germline ends. As DNA, the CDR3 is TGTGCCATCAGCACTACAGACCCGGACAGCGGGGAGCTGTTTTTT. It specifies CAISTTDPDSGELFF.

V usage is TRBV6-5 and J usage is TRBJ2-1; D gene unclear. The CDR3 is 13 amino acids. Germline CDR1 is MNHEY and CDR2 is SVGAGI. With 4 bases removed from V and 5 bases from J, the gap between germline ends came to 9 bases. The chain's CDR3 is CASSFIGDNEQFF. The CDR3 DNA reads as TGTGCCAGCAGTTTCATTGGGGACAATGAGCAGTTCTTC.

The rearrangement links TRBV6-2 or TRBV6-3 to TRBJ2-7; D possibly corresponds to TRBD2 (5 bases). There are 13 residues in the CDR3. Trimming cost V 7 bases and J 7 bases, with 17 bases left between them. Germline V CDR1 and CDR2: MNHEY, SVGEGT. The CDR3 DNA is TGTGCCAGCACCTCTCTGGGAGACCGGGAGCAGTACTTC. It encodes CASTSLGDREQYF.

V usage is TRBV19 and J usage is TRBJ2-7, with 7 bases that match TRBD2. Germline V gene sequence: CDR1 LNHDA, CDR2 SQIVND (reference sequence). The CDR3 length is 15 residues. The V segment lost 11 bases and the J segment 0 bases; nucleotides outside the gene matches: 13. CDR3 sequence: CACKKREGSSYEQYF. The CDR3, as DNA: TGTGCCTGTAAAAAAAGGGAGGGGAGCTCCTACGAGCAGTACTTC.

The chain couples TRBV28 to TRBJ1-2; D may be TRBD1 (5 bases). V was cut by 6 bases and J by 5 bases, with 16 bases left in between. This CDR3 contains 14 residues. Germline V gene sequence: CDR1 MDHEN, CDR2 SYDVKM. The chain's CDR3 is CASSSITGMYGYTF. The CDR3 nucleotides read TGTGCCAGCAGCAGTATCACAGGAATGTATGGCTACACCTTC.

The chain is built from TRBV20-1 and TRBJ2-2; tentative D call: TRBD2 (5 bases). Between the trimmed V and J ends, which lost 3 bases and 4 bases, there was a span of 12 bases. The germline V gene has CDR1 DFQATT and CDR2 SNEGSKA (reference sequence). The length of the CDR3 is 14 residues. CDR3 amino acids: CSARSREVTGELFF. DNA of the CDR3: TGCAGTGCTAGGAGCCGGGAAGTCACCGGGGAGCTGTTTTTT.

The V gene is TRBV7-2, the J gene TRBJ2-5; perhaps TRBD1 as D (6 bases). CDR1 and CDR2 from the germline V gene are SGHTA and FQGNSA. Trimming cost V 5 bases and J 2 bases, with 12 bases left between them. This CDR3 is built from 14 residues. This chain's CDR3 is CASSRRQEQETQYF. The CDR3 DNA reads TGTGCCAGCAGCCGCCGACAGGAACAAGAGACCCAGTACTTC.

J is TRBJ2-2 and V is TRBV4-1; tentatively, D is TRBD1 (6 bases). Per the germline V gene, CDR1 is MGHRA and CDR2 is YSYEKL. Trimming pared 1 base from V and 0 bases from J, leaving 12 bases between. CDR3 length equals 17 residues. The CDR3: CASSQAGHRANTGELFF. The CDR3 DNA is TGCGCCAGCAGCCAAGCGGGACACCGTGCGAACACCGGGGAGCTGTTTTTT.

V is TRBV20-1 and J is TRBJ2-7; 7 positions match TRBD2. Germline-derived CDR1 and CDR2 are DFQATT and SNEGSKA (reference sequence). Unmatched junction bases numbered 15, after V lost 5 bases and J lost 5 bases. The CDR3 length is 15 residues. The CDR3 here is CSAWGSGGRGHEQYF. As DNA, the CDR3 is TGCAGTGCTTGGGGGAGCGGCGGGAGAGGTCACGAGCAGTACTTC.

This clonotype occurred a few times. This chain uses TRBV15 with TRBJ2-7; a weak D match, TRBD2 (6 bases). Germline-derived CDR1 and CDR2 are LNHNV and YYDKDF (reference sequence). The CDR3 sequence is 15 residues long. The V end was cut by 6 bases, the J end by 8 bases, with 23 bases between. CDR3 sequence reads: CATRFSGSLYGQQYF. Written as DNA, the CDR3 is TGTGCCACCAGATTTAGCGGCAGCCTCTACGGCCAGCAGTACTTC.

The CDR3 loop reads CASNKIAHLTYEQYF. CDR3 nucleotides: TGTGCCAGCAACAAAATAGCGCATTTAACCTACGAGCAGTACTTC. The J gene is TRBJ2-7, the V gene TRBV13; maybe TRBD2 (5 bases). This CDR3 region has 15 residues. Germline CDR1 reads PRHDT; CDR2 reads FYEKMQ (reference sequence). V lost 7 bases, J lost 2 bases, and 18 bases lay in between. The whole variable domain, remainder taken from reference TRBV13 and TRBJ2-7, is AAGVIQSPRHLIKEKRETATLKCYPIPRHDTVYWYQQGPGQDPQFLISFYEKMQSDKGSIPDRFSAQQFSDYHSELNMSSLELGDSALYFCASNKIAHLTYEQYFGPGTRLTVT.

This clonotype was detected a few times. V and J are TRBV19 and TRBJ2-2; a possible D gene is TRBD1 (6 bases). CDR1 and CDR2 from the germline V gene are LNHDA and SQIVND (reference sequence). Trimming pared 6 bases from V and 1 base from J, leaving 12 bases between. CDR3 length: 15 residues. The DNA for the CDR3 is TGTGCCAGTAGACCGTTACAGGGGAACACCGGGGAGCTGTTTTTT. Translating gives CASRPLQGNTGELFF.